This TCR beta chain was obtained from a study of blood T cell repertoires in COVID-19. The wider study: Samples of COVID-19 (acute and convalescent) were obtained from the United States, Italy and Spain. The analysed material was cDNA or gDNA that came from T cells, B-cell-depleted T cells, or PBMCs.

Per the authors' pipeline: Amplification from reference gene primers served as the basis for estimated nucleated cell counts. Method: immunoSEQ multiplex PCR; TCRdb's copy keeps in-frame clones and lacks some. V, J and clone size are taken as reported in that table, and D and trimming were inferred from the DNA itself. The sample lists about 50,000 clones, less than 85% occurring once. Germline V gives CDR1 KGHDR, CDR2 SFDVKD. V shed 1 base, J shed 4 bases, and the junction held 3 bases outside the gene matches. The CDR3 has 15 residues. This clone was seen a handful of times. The receptor was derived from a man in his sixties or seventies with active COVID-19. This chain links TRBV24-1 with TRBJ2-1, with 7 bases that match TRBD1. Sequencing input: peripheral blood. The chain's CDR3 is CATSDLQGSYNEQFF. The DNA for the CDR3 is TGTGCCACCAGTGATTTACAGGGGTCTTACAATGAGCAGTTCTTC.